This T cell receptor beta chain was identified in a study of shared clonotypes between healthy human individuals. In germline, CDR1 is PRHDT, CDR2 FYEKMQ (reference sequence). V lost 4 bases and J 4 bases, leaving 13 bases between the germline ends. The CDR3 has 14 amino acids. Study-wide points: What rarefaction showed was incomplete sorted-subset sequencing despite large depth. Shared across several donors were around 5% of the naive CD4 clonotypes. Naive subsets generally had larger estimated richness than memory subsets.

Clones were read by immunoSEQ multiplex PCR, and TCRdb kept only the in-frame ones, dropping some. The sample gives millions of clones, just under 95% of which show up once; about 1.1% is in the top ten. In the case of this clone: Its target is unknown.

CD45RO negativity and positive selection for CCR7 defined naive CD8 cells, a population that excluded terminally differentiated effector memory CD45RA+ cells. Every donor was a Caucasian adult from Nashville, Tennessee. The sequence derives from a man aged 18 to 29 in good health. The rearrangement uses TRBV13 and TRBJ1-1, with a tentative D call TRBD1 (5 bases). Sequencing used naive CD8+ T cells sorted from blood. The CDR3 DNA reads TGTGCCAGCAGCTATGACCCAGGGAGCACTGAAGCTTTCTTT. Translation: CASSYDPGSTEAFF. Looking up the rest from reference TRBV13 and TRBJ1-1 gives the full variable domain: AAGVIQSPRHLIKEKRETATLKCYPIPRHDTVYWYQQGPGQDPQFLISFYEKMQSDKGSIPDRFSAQQFSDYHSELNMSSLELGDSALYFCASSYDPGSTEAFFGQGTRLTVV.